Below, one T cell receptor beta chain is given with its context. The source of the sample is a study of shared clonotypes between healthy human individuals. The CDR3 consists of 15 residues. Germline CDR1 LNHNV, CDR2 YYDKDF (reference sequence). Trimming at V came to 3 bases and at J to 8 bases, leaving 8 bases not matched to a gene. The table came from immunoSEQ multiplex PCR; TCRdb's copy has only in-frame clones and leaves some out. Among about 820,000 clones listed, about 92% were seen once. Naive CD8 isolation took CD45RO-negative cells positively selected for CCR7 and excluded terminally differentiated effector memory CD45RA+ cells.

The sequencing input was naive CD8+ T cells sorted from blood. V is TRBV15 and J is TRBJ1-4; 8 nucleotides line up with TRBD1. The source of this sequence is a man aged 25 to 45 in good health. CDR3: CATSSPQGAEEKLFF. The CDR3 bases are TGTGCCACCAGCAGTCCTCAGGGGGCGGAGGAAAAACTGTTTTTT.